Below are 15 T cell receptor beta chains sequenced from a single sample in a study of T cell repertoires in ileal Crohn's disease. Clones were sequenced by immunoSEQ multiplex PCR, and TCRdb holds only the in-frame ones, with some missing. The table lists about 16,000 clones, 88% of them singletons. The sequencing input was ileal tissue. All receptors derive from an adult with Crohn's disease.

CDR3 protein: CASSSRRAGGEKLFF. The CDR3 nucleotides are TGTGCCAGCAGCTCCAGGAGGGCCGGGGGTGAAAAACTGTTTTTT. V gene TRBV28 combines with J gene TRBJ1-4; D possibly corresponds to TRBD1 (5 bases). The CDR3 is made up of 15 amino acids. Trimming removed 6 bases at V and 7 bases at J, with 18 bases between. Looked up from germline, CDR1 is MDHEN and CDR2 is SYDVKM.

The chain couples TRBV13 to TRBJ1-1; TRBD1 is a possible D gene (5 bases). The CDR3 length is 13 residues. Germline loops: CDR1 PRHDT, CDR2 FYEKMQ (reference sequence). The V end was cut by 6 bases, the J end by 1 base, with 9 bases between. DNA for the CDR3: TGTGCCAGCAGGGTGGGGGGGAACACTGAAGCTTTCTTT. Translating it yields CASRVGGNTEAFF.

The J gene is TRBJ2-7, the V gene TRBV29-1; 8 bases match TRBD1. Trimming took 0 bases from V and 6 from J; bases not matched to a gene: 7. The length of the CDR3 is 14 residues. CDR1 and CDR2 from the germline V gene are SQVTM and ANQGSEA. CDR3 amino acids: CSVEDRQQGGEQYF. The CDR3 nucleotides are TGCAGCGTTGAAGATAGGCAACAGGGGGGCGAGCAGTACTTC.

This clone was observed once. This chain links TRBV6-6 with TRBJ2-7, with TRBD2 as a possible D gene (6 bases). V was trimmed by 2 bases and J by 6 bases, leaving 17 bases between them. Per the germline V gene, CDR1 is MNHNY and CDR2 is SVGAGI (reference sequence). The CDR3 runs to 15 residues. The CDR3 loop reads CASSYRSRDGSEQYF. CDR3 sequence (DNA): TGTGCCAGCAGTTACCGCTCCCGGGACGGGAGCGAGCAGTACTTC.

The count of this clone is one. V gene TRBV5-1 combines with J gene TRBJ1-2; D not resolved. The CDR3 sequence is 13 residues long. Germline CDR1 and CDR2: SGHRS and YFSETQ. The V and J ends lost 3 bases and 0 bases respectively, with 6 bases between them. DNA for the CDR3: TGCGCCAGCAGCTCATCGGCTAACTATGGCTACACCTTC. Translated, it gives CASSSSANYGYTF.

The genes are TRBV18 and TRBJ2-1; TRBD2 matches 10 bases. Trimming cost V 3 bases and J 6 bases; bases outside gene matches: 2. This CDR3 contains 14 residues. Germline V gives CDR1 KGHSH, CDR2 LQKENI. As DNA, the CDR3 is TGTGCCAGCTCACCTACTAGCGGGGTCAATGAGCAGTTCTTC. Translated: CASSPTSGVNEQFF.

The rearrangement links TRBV2 to TRBJ1-5, with 10 positions matching TRBD1. Germline V CDR1 and CDR2: SNHLY, FYNNEI. Unmatched junction bases numbered 2, after V lost 4 bases and J lost 5 bases. The CDR3 covers 14 residues. Written as DNA, the CDR3 is TGTGCCAGCAGTGGGACAGGGGGACATCAGCCCCAGCATTTT. It yields the protein CASSGTGGHQPQHF.

This chain connects TRBV29-1 to TRBJ1-1; TRBD1 matches at 9 bases. CDR3 size: 13 residues. Germline CDR1 reads SQVTM; CDR2 reads ANQGSEA. After removal of 7 bases from V and 4 bases from J, the junction contained 7 bases not matched to a gene. This chain's CDR3 is CSAAQGAVTEAFF. DNA for the CDR3: TGCAGCGCCGCACAGGGGGCTGTCACTGAAGCTTTCTTT.

The chain carries TRBV7-3 and TRBJ2-1; TRBD2 matches 12 bases. The CDR3 runs 18 residues. Per germline, CDR1 SGHTA and CDR2 FQGTGA. The junction had 12 bases not matched to a gene; V was cut back by 4 bases and J by 5 bases. CDR3 sequence (DNA): TGTGCCAGCAGCTCGGGACTAGCGGGTCCCGAGCCCCACAATGAGCAGTTCTTC. Protein product: CASSSGLAGPEPHNEQFF.

The gene calls are TRBV2 and TRBJ1-5; the D gene is possibly TRBD1 (5 bases). Between the trimmed V and J ends, which lost 1 base and 2 bases, there was a span of 6 bases. This CDR3 is built from 14 residues. Germline V gene data show CDR1 as SNHLY and CDR2 as FYNNEI. The CDR3 sequence: CASSEGRGNQPQHF. Here the CDR3 DNA reads TGTGCCAGCAGTGAAGGCAGGGGCAATCAGCCCCAGCATTTT.

This clone was counted a few times. The rearrangement uses TRBV6-1 and TRBJ2-1, with D maybe TRBD2 (6 bases). The CDR3 is made up of 13 amino acids. Trimming stripped 10 bases from V and 7 bases from J, with 17 bases between. Germline CDR1 is MNHNS and CDR2 is SASEGT. CDR3 region: CATEDYPRNEQFF. CDR3 sequence (DNA): TGTGCCACCGAGGACTACCCTAGGAATGAGCAGTTCTTC.

V gene TRBV6-5 combines with J gene TRBJ1-1; D remains ambiguous. This CDR3 has 15 amino acids. Trimming pared 2 bases from V and 0 bases from J, leaving 10 bases between. Germline assignment: CDR1 MNHEY and CDR2 SVGAGI. The CDR3 protein is CASSYLGFMNTEAFF. DNA for the CDR3: TGTGCCAGCAGTTACCTCGGGTTCATGAACACTGAAGCTTTCTTT.

The chain recombines TRBV7-8 with TRBJ1-3; D gene ambiguous. Trimming removed 3 bases from V and 8 bases from J, with 20 bases in between. CDR1 and CDR2 (germline): SGHVS, FQNEAQ. CDR3 size: 16 residues. Here the CDR3 reads CASSFRLTTERDTIYF. In DNA, the CDR3 is TGTGCCAGCAGCTTTAGGTTAACAACCGAACGGGACACCATATATTTT.

V usage is TRBV5-1 and J usage is TRBJ1-5; D is undetermined. V was trimmed by 0 bases and J by 9 bases, leaving 16 bases between them. Germline V lookup: CDR1 SGHRS, CDR2 YFSETQ. The CDR3 totals 15 residues. The CDR3 spells CASSLDLGSGWPQHF. The CDR3 DNA is TGCGCCAGCAGCTTGGACTTAGGGAGCGGGTGGCCCCAGCATTTT.

The table lists this clone with a few counts. The genes are TRBV5-6 and TRBJ2-3, with TRBD2 as a possible D gene (6 bases). CDR1 SGHDT and CDR2 YYEEEE come from the germline V gene. The CDR3 covers 15 residues. Trimming cost V 3 bases and J 7 bases, with 18 bases left between them. The DNA of the CDR3 is TGTGCCAGCAGCTCGGCGGGGACCCGAGGAAATACGCAGTATTTT. It specifies CASSSAGTRGNTQYF.